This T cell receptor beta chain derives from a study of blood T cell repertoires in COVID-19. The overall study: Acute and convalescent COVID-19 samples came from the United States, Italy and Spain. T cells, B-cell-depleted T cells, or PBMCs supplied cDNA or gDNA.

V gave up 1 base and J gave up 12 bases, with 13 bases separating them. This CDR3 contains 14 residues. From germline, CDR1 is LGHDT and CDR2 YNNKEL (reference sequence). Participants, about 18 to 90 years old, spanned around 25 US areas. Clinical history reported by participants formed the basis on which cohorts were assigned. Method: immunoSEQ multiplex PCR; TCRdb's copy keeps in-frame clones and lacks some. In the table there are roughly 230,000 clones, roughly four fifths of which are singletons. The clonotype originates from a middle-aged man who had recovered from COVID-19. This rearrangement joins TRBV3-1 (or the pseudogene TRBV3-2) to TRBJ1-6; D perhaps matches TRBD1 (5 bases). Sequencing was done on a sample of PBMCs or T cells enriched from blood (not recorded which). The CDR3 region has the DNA TGTGCCAGCAGCCAAGGGGTTGGGGGAGGACCCCTCCACTTT. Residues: CASSQGVGGGPLHF.